This TCR beta chain stems from a study of cytomegalovirus exposure and HLA in healthy donors. The study's findings and limits: The HLA-A and HLA-B alleles of most subjects were reportedly predicted accurately from TCR beta sequences. Solely CMV serostatus was available to characterize immune exposure.

Turning to this clone: Its antigen is unidentified.

The CDR3 covers 15 residues. V lost 4 bases and J lost 3; bases outside the gene matches: 7. The V gene's germline CDR1 is MNHNY and CDR2 SVGAGI (reference sequence). A multiplex PCR was run with 60 Vbeta primers and 13 Jbeta primers. The repertoire was sequenced with immunoSEQ multiplex PCR; TCRdb's copy has only in-frame clones and lacks some. The table lists 100,000 to 150,000 clones, 80% of them singletons, with approximately 1.2% in the top ten. The sample comprised PBMCs. This clonotype was sampled from a female donor in good health and CMV-seronegative. This sequence joins TRBV6-6 and TRBJ2-3; TRBD2 agrees at 7 bases. The CDR3 loop reads CASSSTGTKTDTQYF. The CDR3 bases are TGTGCCAGCAGTTCAACCGGGACTAAGACAGATACGCAGTATTTT.